The 21 T cell receptor beta chains below come from one sample, sequenced in a study of T cells in localized non-small cell lung cancer. Generated by immunoSEQ multiplex PCR, the TCRdb table keeps only in-frame clones and is missing some. The profile shows around 1,100 clones, just under 35% of them singletons. The source material was lung tumor tissue, sampled before any cancer treatment. Source of these receptors: a male donor aged 60 or over with stage I squamous cell lung carcinoma.

The genes are TRBV28 and TRBJ2-3; 11 bases align to TRBD2. The germline gives CDR1 MDHEN, CDR2 SYDVKM. V lost 4 bases, J lost 3 bases, and 6 bases stayed unmatched. The CDR3 extends over 16 amino acids. As DNA, the CDR3 is TGTGCCAGCAGTTCCCGGACTAGCGGGCGGACAGATACGCAGTATTTT. This translates into CASSSRTSGRTDTQYF.

This chain uses TRBV15 with TRBJ2-1; D is unclear. CDR3 length: 14 amino acids. V lost 8 bases and J lost 8, with 19 bases in between. Germline V lookup: CDR1 LNHNV, CDR2 YYDKDF (reference sequence). Here the CDR3 DNA reads TGTGCCACCGCTCTGAGAGGAGTTTGGGATGAGCAGTTCTTC. It specifies CATALRGVWDEQFF.

This clone is medium-sized within its sample. Written as DNA, the CDR3 is TGTGCCAGCACTAGGACAGGGTTAACCTACGAGCAGTACTTC. It encodes CASTRTGLTYEQYF. The chain recombines TRBV11-3 with TRBJ2-7; 8 bases are shared with TRBD1. Germline values: CDR1 SGHNT, CDR2 YENEEA. V was clipped by 7 bases and J by 2 bases; unmatched bases: 7. This CDR3 comprises 14 residues.

The chain employs TRBV10-1 and TRBJ1-1; a weak D match, TRBD1 (6 bases). CDR1 is WNHNN and CDR2 is SYGVQD in the germline V gene (reference sequence). Trimming removed 4 bases from V and 3 bases from J, with 9 bases in between. This CDR3 contains 13 residues. This CDR3 is CASSGDIYTEAFF. The CDR3 bases are TGCGCCAGCAGTGGGGACATCTACACTGAAGCTTTCTTT.

V and J are TRBV6-7 and TRBJ2-5; a weak D match, TRBD2 (5 bases). TRBV6-7 is known as an ORF, though its function is uncertain. This CDR3 has 11 residues. Trimming took 8 bases from V and 4 from J, leaving 8 bases between them. The CDR3 protein is CASGRGETQYF. DNA for the CDR3: TGTGCCAGCGGTCGGGGAGAGACCCAGTACTTC.

There are a few counts of this clone. The CDR3 coding sequence is TGTGCCAGCAGCCCTAGCGGGCCTTACAATGAGCAGTTCTTC. This gives the protein CASSPSGPYNEQFF. This chain links TRBV11-3 with TRBJ2-1, with 8 bases that match TRBD2. The CDR3 consists of 14 residues. The ends lost 5 bases at V and 4 bases at J; junction bases unmatched: 4. Looked up from germline, CDR1 is SGHNT and CDR2 is YENEEA. Full variable domain (remainder filled in from reference TRBV11-3 and TRBJ2-1): EAGVVQSPRYKIIEKKQPVAFWCNPISGHNTLYWYLQNLGQGPELLIRYENEEAVDDSQLPKDRFSAERLKGVDSTLKIQPAELGDSAVYLCASSPSGPYNEQFFGPGTRLTVL.

The rearrangement joins TRBV11-3 to TRBJ1-4; 7 nucleotides line up with TRBD1. CDR3 size: 16 residues. Germline trimming cut 1 base from V and 2 bases from J; bases unmatched to any gene: 4. Germline V lookup: CDR1 SGHNT, CDR2 YENEEA. Here the CDR3 reads CASSLGARGTNEKLFF. The DNA for the CDR3 is TGTGCCAGCAGCTTAGGGGCCAGGGGGACTAATGAAAAACTGTTTTTT.

This clone showed up just a few times. The rearrangement links TRBV30 to TRBJ2-5, with D perhaps matching TRBD1 (8 bases). The CDR3 sequence is 15 residues long. CDR1 and CDR2 (germline): GTSNPN, SVGIG (reference sequence). Trimming took 2 bases from V and 3 from J, leaving 16 bases between them. CDR3 DNA sequence: TGTGCCTGGAGTAAAAACAGGGGGGGAAAAGAGACCCAGTACTTC. This gives the protein CAWSKNRGGKETQYF.

This clone was counted only a few times. This chain connects TRBV30 to TRBJ1-4, with D maybe TRBD1 (5 bases). Germline lookup yields CDR1 GTSNPN and CDR2 SVGIG (reference sequence). Trimming shortened V by 0 bases and J by 6 bases, and 20 bases separated the two germline ends. This CDR3 contains 17 residues. The CDR3: CAWSVFTSIRGDEKLFF. DNA for the CDR3: TGTGCCTGGAGTGTATTTACGTCCATCCGGGGGGATGAAAAACTGTTTTTT.

V and J are TRBV6-8 and TRBJ2-4; D may be TRBD2 (6 bases). The length of the CDR3 is 13 residues. The V gene's germline CDR1 is MNHGY and CDR2 SAAAGT. V lost 5 bases to trimming and J lost 9 bases, with 14 bases between them. CDR3 DNA: TGTGCCAGCAGTGCCGGGGAGGTCGGCATTCAGTACTTC. As protein: CASSAGEVGIQYF.

This clone turned up a few times. The chain is built from TRBV19 and TRBJ2-6; 11 bases are shared with TRBD1. Germline V gene lookup returns CDR1 LNHDA and CDR2 SQIVND (reference sequence). The CDR3 runs 18 residues. The V and J ends lost 5 bases and 1 base, in that order; junction bases with no gene match: 7. In nucleotides, the CDR3 is TGTGCCAGTAGTGATCCTGGACAGGGGGCGTCTGGGGCCAACGTCCTGACTTTC. As protein: CASSDPGQGASGANVLTF. Variable domain in full (rest from reference TRBV19 and TRBJ2-6): DGGITQSPKYLFRKEGQNVTLSCEQNLNHDAMYWYRQDPGQGLRLIYYSQIVNDFQKGDIAEGYSVSREKKESFPLTVTSAQKNPTAFYLCASSDPGQGASGANVLTFGAGSRLTVL.

This clone is medium-sized within its sample. The chain recombines TRBV11-3 with TRBJ2-3; D is unresolved. Trimming took 3 bases from V and 4 from J, leaving 11 bases between them. This CDR3 is 14 amino acids long. Germline CDR1 and CDR2: SGHNT and YENEEA. The CDR3 loop is CASSLAGQSDTQYF. DNA of the CDR3: TGTGCCAGCAGCTTGGCCGGGCAGTCAGATACGCAGTATTTT.

The chain carries TRBV29-1 and TRBJ1-1, with D tentatively TRBD1 (5 bases). Trimming removed 7 bases from V and 3 bases from J, with 12 bases in between. CDR3 size: 12 residues. Per the germline V gene, CDR1 is SQVTM and CDR2 is ANQGSEA. In DNA form, the CDR3 reads TGCAGCGGGGGTCGGGGGGACACTGAAGCTTTCTTT. As protein: CSGGRGDTEAFF.

Only one count was recorded for this clone. The genes are TRBV10-2 and TRBJ2-5; D may be TRBD1 (6 bases). Per germline, CDR1 WSHSY and CDR2 SAAADI. The CDR3 extends over 15 amino acids. V was cut by 3 bases and J by 4 bases, with 15 bases left in between. CDR3 amino acids: CASSEGAGVGETQYF. The CDR3 bases are TGCGCCAGCAGTGAAGGGGCAGGGGTGGGAGAGACCCAGTACTTC.

V and J are TRBV29-1 and TRBJ2-3, with 7 bases lining up with TRBD1. The CDR3 contains 12 residues. The trim removed 5 bases at V and 6 bases at J, leaving 5 bases unmatched. The V gene's germline CDR1 is SQVTM and CDR2 ANQGSEA. The CDR3 DNA is TGCAGCGTTCAGGGGGTGGGCGATACGCAGTATTTT. Its translation is CSVQGVGDTQYF.

This clone has a handful of counts. This chain links TRBV10-2 with TRBJ2-2; 8 nucleotides align to TRBD1. Germline V gene lookup returns CDR1 WSHSY and CDR2 SAAADI. V trimming: 6 bases; J trimming: 0 bases; junction bases outside the gene matches: 6. The CDR3 totals 16 residues. CDR3 amino acids: CASRDNRGTNTGELFF. CDR3 coding DNA: TGCGCCAGCAGAGACAACAGGGGGACGAACACCGGGGAGCTGTTTTTT.

The rearrangement links TRBV29-1 to TRBJ2-1; D call uncertain. The CDR3 contains 12 residues. V lost 1 base, J lost 3 bases, and 4 bases lay in between. Germline lookup yields CDR1 SQVTM and CDR2 ANQGSEA. CDR3 sequence reads: CSVEGGYNEQFF. CDR3 nucleotide sequence: TGCAGCGTTGAAGGGGGCTACAATGAGCAGTTCTTC.

This clone has more than one count but fewer than ten. The rearrangement uses TRBV6-8 and TRBJ1-1; D is unresolved. Germline CDR1 reads MNHGY; CDR2 reads SAAAGT. CDR3 length: 16 amino acids. V was clipped by 0 bases and J by 7 bases, with 18 bases between them. The CDR3 sequence: CASSYSVSHRPHEAFF. The CDR3 coding sequence is TGTGCCAGCAGTTACTCGGTATCACACCGACCCCATGAAGCTTTCTTT.

In its sample, this clone was seen a few times. The chain links TRBV9 to TRBJ1-1; D call uncertain. The germline V gene encodes CDR1 SGDLS and CDR2 YYNGEE. Trimming took 5 bases from V and 3 from J, leaving 14 bases between them. The CDR3 length is 14 residues. The CDR3 loop reads CASSERVGYTEAFF. CDR3 DNA sequence: TGTGCCAGCAGTGAACGGGTAGGGTACACTGAAGCTTTCTTT.

This clone was found a few times. J is TRBJ2-2 and V is TRBV7-8; 8 bases agree with TRBD2. Germline trimming cut 5 bases from V and 2 bases from J; bases unmatched to any gene: 16. This CDR3 is built from 19 residues. Germline V gene data show CDR1 as SGHVS and CDR2 as FQNEAQ. CDR3 sequence: CASSQEVIGSGRNTGELFF. The CDR3 DNA sequence: TGTGCCAGCAGCCAAGAGGTTATTGGGAGCGGGAGAAACACCGGGGAGCTGTTTTTT.

This clone is termed medium-sized. The J gene is TRBJ1-2, the V gene TRBV11-3; D gene ambiguous. The CDR3 has 14 amino acids. CDR1 and CDR2 from the germline V gene are SGHNT and YENEEA. Between the trimmed V and J ends, which lost 0 bases and 6 bases, there was a span of 11 bases. CDR3 region: CASSLEGWFDGYTF. The CDR3, as DNA: TGTGCCAGCAGCTTAGAGGGTTGGTTCGATGGCTACACCTTC. Looking up the rest from reference TRBV11-3 and TRBJ1-2 gives the full variable domain: EAGVVQSPRYKIIEKKQPVAFWCNPISGHNTLYWYLQNLGQGPELLIRYENEEAVDDSQLPKDRFSAERLKGVDSTLKIQPAELGDSAVYLCASSLEGWFDGYTFGSGTRLTVV.